These 9 T cell receptor beta chains came from one sample sequenced in a study of shared clonotypes between healthy human individuals. Measured with immunoSEQ multiplex PCR; TCRdb has only the in-frame clones, and not every one. The sample holds a few million clones, about 92% seen once. The sequenced material came from naive CD4+ T cells sorted from blood. Regarding subset: CD45RA+ positively selected. These receptors came from a young man in good health.

This sequence joins TRBV30 and TRBJ2-7; tentatively, D is TRBD1 or TRBD2 (5 bases each). The CDR3 is 14 amino acids. Trimming left V 5 bases short and J 1 base short, with 15 bases between. Germline CDR1 is GTSNPN and CDR2 is SVGIG (reference sequence). CDR3 coding DNA: TGTGCCTGGGGGAGAAGGGGTCGTTCCTACGAGCAGTACTTC. It codes for CAWGRRGRSYEQYF. The entire variable domain, with the rest obtained from reference TRBV30 and TRBJ2-7, is as follows: SQTIHQWPATLVQPVGSPLSLECTVEGTSNPNLYWYRQAAGRGLQLLFYSVGIGQISSEVPQNLSASRPQDRQFILSSKKLLLSDSGFYLCAWGRRGRSYEQYFGPGTRLTVT.

This chain uses TRBV10-2 with TRBJ1-5; D gene ambiguous. Per the germline V gene, CDR1 is WSHSY and CDR2 is SAAADI. V lost 5 bases, J lost 1 base, and 6 bases lay in between. This CDR3 is 13 amino acids long. The CDR3 DNA is TGCGCCAGCAGTTGGGAAAGCAATCAGCCCCAGCATTTT. Translating it yields CASSWESNQPQHF.

This clone occurred once. The chain joins TRBV27 to TRBJ2-3; D is perhaps TRBD2 (6 bases). Trimming pared 6 bases from V and 3 bases from J, leaving 16 bases between. The germline V gene encodes CDR1 MNHEY and CDR2 SMNVEV (reference sequence). The CDR3 runs to 15 residues. In DNA, the CDR3 is TGTGCCAGCAGCGACCTAGGAGGGAAAACAGATACGCAGTATTTT. Its translation is CASSDLGGKTDTQYF.

Remarks on this clone: With a much larger clone just one base away, this may be a read error. Distinct nucleotide sequences in the sample also encode this CDR3. The genes are TRBV2 and TRBJ1-2, with TRBD1 as a possible D gene (6 bases). This CDR3 is 13 amino acids long. Looked up from germline, CDR1 is SNHLY and CDR2 is FYNNEI. With 5 bases removed from V and 1 base from J, the gap between germline ends came to 8 bases. CDR3 loop: CASSPDSNYGYTF. DNA for the CDR3: TGTGCCAGCAGTCCGGACAGTAACTATGGCTACACCTTC.

The rearrangement uses TRBV28 and TRBJ2-7; possible D gene TRBD2, 5 bases. Germline V gene sequence: CDR1 MDHEN, CDR2 SYDVKM. The CDR3 is 13 residues long. V lost 3 bases and J 7 bases, leaving 13 bases between the germline ends. The CDR3 reads CASSLARVGEQYF. The CDR3 DNA sequence: TGTGCCAGCAGTTTGGCGAGGGTCGGGGAGCAGTACTTC.

The J gene is TRBJ2-3, the V gene TRBV5-6, with 12 bases lining up with TRBD2. There are 15 residues in the CDR3. Losses at the gene ends were 4 bases for V and 6 bases for J; bases not matched to a gene: 6. The germline CDR1 and CDR2 sequences are SGHDT and YYEEEE. CDR3 region: CASSHWGLAGDTQYF. The CDR3 coding sequence is TGTGCCAGCAGCCATTGGGGACTAGCGGGTGATACGCAGTATTTT.

This chain links TRBV5-1 with TRBJ2-7, with D tentatively TRBD1 or TRBD2 (6 bases each). The CDR3 is 16 residues long. V was shortened by 2 bases and J by 0 bases, with 15 bases between the two germline ends. Germline values: CDR1 SGHRS, CDR2 YFSETQ. CDR3 loop: CASSFRQGRSSYEQYF. The CDR3 DNA follows: TGCGCCAGCAGCTTCCGCCAGGGGAGGAGCTCCTACGAGCAGTACTTC.

Of note for this clone: The same CDR3 is also encoded by other DNA sequences in this sample. This chain links TRBV29-1 with TRBJ2-3; D might be TRBD1 (6 bases). V lost 6 bases, J lost 2 bases, and 9 bases lay in between. From germline, CDR1 is SQVTM and CDR2 ANQGSEA. This CDR3 comprises 12 residues. The DNA for the CDR3 is TGCAGCGTCGGGACATCCACAGATACGCAGTATTTT. It is translated as CSVGTSTDTQYF.

This clone turned up a few times. The chain employs TRBV4-1 and TRBJ1-5; D not resolved. There are 14 residues in the CDR3. Germline assignment: CDR1 MGHRA and CDR2 YSYEKL. Between the trimmed V and J ends, which lost 1 base and 2 bases, there was a span of 6 bases. The CDR3 protein is CASSQADGNQPQHF. In DNA form, the CDR3 reads TGCGCCAGCAGCCAAGCGGACGGCAATCAGCCCCAGCATTTT.